Below, 28 T cell receptor beta chains from the same sample are listed, as sequenced in a study of T-cell memory formation after mild COVID-19. TCRdb passed the 5' RACE reads through MiXCR, listing each CDR3 protein once. Of about 110,000 distinct CDR3 sequences listed, about 18% were seen once; the top ten hold less than 35%. Specimen: PBMCs or a T cell subset sorted from them (not recorded which). These receptors all come from an adult woman who had mild COVID-19 (a few samples of this study predate the infection). Cell type and time point are not known.

Ten or more counts support this clonotype. The V gene is TRBV5-1, the J gene TRBJ2-7; tentative D call: TRBD1 (6 bases). Germline lookup yields CDR1 SGHRS and CDR2 YFSETQ. The CDR3 runs 16 residues. V gave up 2 bases and J gave up 1 base, with 16 bases separating them. The CDR3 spells CASSFPSGVRSYEQYF. The CDR3 region has the DNA TGCGCCAGCAGCTTCCCTTCAGGGGTCCGATCCTACGAGCAGTACTTC.

This clonotype appeared a few times. The gene calls are TRBV7-6 and TRBJ2-3; 7 bases are a match to TRBD1. Unmatched junction bases numbered 8, after V lost 4 bases and J lost 4 bases. The CDR3 is made up of 15 amino acids. Germline-derived CDR1 and CDR2 are SGHVS and FNYEAQ. In DNA, the CDR3 is TGTGCCAGCAGCTCTCAGACAGGGTTCGCAGATACGCAGTATTTT. Its protein is CASSSQTGFADTQYF.

The gene calls are TRBV15 and TRBJ2-2; 7 positions match TRBD1. In germline, CDR1 is LNHNV, CDR2 YYDKDF (reference sequence). The CDR3 has 16 amino acids. J gave up 1 base and V 5 bases, and 7 bases lay outside the gene matches. The CDR3 nucleotides read TGTGCCACCAGCCTACACGACAGGGTGAACACCGGGGAGCTGTTTTTT. It yields the protein CATSLHDRVNTGELFF.

This clonotype appeared a few times. This CDR3 is CASSLGLGRTDTQYF. The DNA for the CDR3 is TGTGCCAGCAGCTTGGGACTAGGGCGCACAGATACGCAGTATTTT. The chain couples TRBV7-3 to TRBJ2-3; TRBD2 matches 8 bases. This CDR3 has 15 amino acids. The V gene's germline CDR1 is SGHTA and CDR2 FQGTGA. V gave up 3 bases and J gave up 1 base; unmatched junction bases: 3.

This clonotype was detected ten times or more. The V and J genes are TRBV7-9 and TRBJ2-4; weak D call: TRBD2 (6 bases). Trimming pared 2 bases from V and 0 bases from J, leaving 14 bases between. This CDR3 spans 17 amino acids. Per the germline V gene, CDR1 is SEHNR and CDR2 is FQNEAQ (reference sequence). The CDR3, as DNA: TGTGCCAGCAGCTTATCGGGACTTCTTTTAGCCAAAAACATTCAGTACTTC. As protein: CASSLSGLLLAKNIQYF.

The chain has TRBV29-1 and TRBJ2-2; D is possibly TRBD2 (6 bases). This CDR3 has 12 amino acids. Deletions cut 4 bases from V and 6 bases from J, with 9 bases between. Germline V gene lookup returns CDR1 SQVTM and CDR2 ANQGSEA. The CDR3 bases are TGCAGCGTTGTTGGGGGGTCCGGGGAGCTGTTTTTT. Its protein product is CSVVGGSGELFF.

This clonotype was counted a few times. CDR3 in amino acids: CASSTRTTLEQYF. CDR3 bases: TGTGCCAGCAGCACTCGGACTACTCTCGAGCAGTACTTC. The chain is built from TRBV7-8 and TRBJ2-7; perhaps TRBD2 as D (6 bases). This CDR3 is 13 amino acids long. The germline V gene encodes CDR1 SGHVS and CDR2 FQNEAQ. The V end was cut by 5 bases, the J end by 6 bases, with 14 bases between.

This clonotype was detected a few times. The chain has TRBV9 and TRBJ2-1; no clear D. This CDR3 is built from 12 residues. V lost 3 bases and J lost 4, with 5 bases in between. The germline gives CDR1 SGDLS, CDR2 YYNGEE. CDR3 sequence (DNA): TGTGCCAGCAGCGCCGGGTACAATGAGCAGTTCTTC. Protein sequence: CASSAGYNEQFF.

This clonotype was seen many times. V usage is TRBV6-4 and J usage is TRBJ2-1; TRBD2 is a possible D gene (5 bases). V lost 0 bases, J lost 7 bases, and 16 bases lay in between. Germline V CDR1 and CDR2: MRHNA, SNTAGT. The CDR3 is made up of 16 amino acids. The DNA of the CDR3 is TGTGCCAGCAGTGACTCAGTGGGAGAAGGGCGGAATGAGCAGTTCTTC. Protein: CASSDSVGEGRNEQFF.

The sample holds a few counts of this clonotype. CDR3 loop: CSARDQGATYEQYF. CDR3 nucleotides: TGCAGTGCTAGAGATCAGGGGGCTACCTACGAGCAGTACTTC. V gene TRBV20-1 combines with J gene TRBJ2-7; 8 bases align to TRBD1. CDR1 and CDR2 (germline): DFQATT, SNEGSKA (reference sequence). This CDR3 is 14 amino acids long. V was clipped by 0 bases and J by 2 bases; unmatched bases: 3.

For the CDR3, the DNA is TGTGCCAGCTCAATTACACGGGGAGGCGAGCAGTACTTC. It specifies CASSITRGGEQYF. V usage is TRBV18 and J usage is TRBJ2-7, with a tentative D call TRBD2 (6 bases). CDR3 length equals 13 residues. Trimming took off 5 bases at V and 6 bases at J, with 14 bases between the two ends. Germline V gene lookup returns CDR1 KGHSH and CDR2 LQKENI. The full variable domain, its missing parts supplied by reference TRBV18 and TRBJ2-7, is NAGVMQNPRHLVRRRGQEARLRCSPMKGHSHVYWYRQLPEEGLKFMVYLQKENIIDESGMPKERFSAEFPKEGPSILRIQQVVRGDSAAYFCASSITRGGEQYFGPGTRLTVT.

This clonotype showed up many times. J is TRBJ2-7 and V is TRBV13; D possibly matches TRBD1 or TRBD2 (5 bases each). The CDR3 is 14 amino acids. The V gene lost 5 bases and the J gene lost 3 bases, with 14 bases spanning the gap. Germline CDR1 reads PRHDT; CDR2 reads FYEKMQ (reference sequence). DNA for the CDR3: TGTGCCAGCAGCCTCTGGGGGAGTGGCTACGAGCAGTACTTC. Its protein product is CASSLWGSGYEQYF. The variable domain in full, with the rest retrieved from reference TRBV13 and TRBJ2-7, is AAGVIQSPRHLIKEKRETATLKCYPIPRHDTVYWYQQGPGQDPQFLISFYEKMQSDKGSIPDRFSAQQFSDYHSELNMSSLELGDSALYFCASSLWGSGYEQYFGPGTRLTVT.

This clonotype was seen more than once but under ten times. The chain has TRBV5-1 and TRBJ1-1; TRBD1 matches at 7 bases. CDR3 size: 15 residues. The germline gives CDR1 SGHRS, CDR2 YFSETQ. The junction had 7 bases not matched to a gene; V was cut back by 4 bases and J by 1 base. The CDR3 sequence: CASSLYWTGNTEAFF. The CDR3 nucleotides are TGCGCCAGCAGCCTATACTGGACAGGGAACACTGAAGCTTTCTTT.

This clonotype was detected a few times. V gene TRBV25-1 combines with J gene TRBJ2-1, with D tentatively TRBD2 (5 bases). V lost 6 bases, J lost 2 bases, and 8 bases lay in between. CDR3 size: 13 residues. Looked up from germline, CDR1 is MGHDK and CDR2 is SYGVNS. CDR3 coding DNA: TGTGCCAGCAGAGCGGATCCCTACAATGAGCAGTTCTTC. As protein: CASRADPYNEQFF. The whole variable domain, remainder taken from reference TRBV25-1 and TRBJ2-1, is EADIYQTPRYLVIGTGKKITLECSQTMGHDKMYWYQQDPGMELHLIHYSYGVNSTEKGDLSSESTVSRIRTEHFPLTLESARPSHTSQYLCASRADPYNEQFFGPGTRLTVL.

This clonotype occurred a few times. J is TRBJ1-2 and V is TRBV5-1; TRBD1 matches at 7 bases. Germline CDR1 reads SGHRS; CDR2 reads YFSETQ. Trimming cost V 2 bases and J 6 bases; bases outside gene matches: 10. The CDR3 contains 15 residues. The CDR3 spells CASSFTGAVVDGYTF. In DNA, the CDR3 is TGCGCCAGCAGCTTCACAGGGGCCGTCGTGGATGGCTACACCTTC.

This clonotype was observed a handful of times. The chain links TRBV9 to TRBJ1-1, with TRBD1 as a possible D gene (6 bases). This CDR3 has 16 amino acids. Germline V gene lookup returns CDR1 SGDLS and CDR2 YYNGEE. Trimming took off 0 bases at V and 1 base at J, with 13 bases between the two ends. The CDR3 DNA is TGTGCCAGCAGCGTAGGGGGGGCAGCCAGGAACACTGAAGCTTTCTTT. Translating gives CASSVGGAARNTEAFF.

This clonotype was found a few times. This chain uses TRBV11-2 with TRBJ2-2; 9 bases line up with TRBD1. Germline assignment: CDR1 SGHAT and CDR2 FQNNGV. The CDR3 has 15 amino acids. With 3 bases clipped from V and 4 bases from J, the junction kept 3 bases outside the gene matches. CDR3 sequence reads: CASSFRDRATGELFF. CDR3 nucleotide sequence: TGTGCCAGCAGCTTCCGGGACAGGGCCACCGGGGAGCTGTTTTTT.

The V gene is TRBV30, the J gene TRBJ2-2, with D maybe TRBD2 (7 bases). With 0 bases removed from V and 3 bases from J, the gap between germline ends came to 11 bases. The CDR3 spans 15 residues. Germline assignment: CDR1 GTSNPN and CDR2 SVGIG (reference sequence). The CDR3 DNA reads as TGTGCCTGGAGTGTACGGGGGGCCCACACCGGGGAGCTGTTTTTT. It yields the protein CAWSVRGAHTGELFF.

V gene TRBV5-1 combines with J gene TRBJ1-2; 7 bases align to TRBD1. The CDR3 length is 13 residues. After removal of 4 bases from V and 6 bases from J, the junction contained 6 bases not matched to a gene. Looked up from germline, CDR1 is SGHRS and CDR2 is YFSETQ. The CDR3 DNA follows: TGCGCCAGCAGCCTACAGGGGACGGATGGCTACACCTTC. It codes for CASSLQGTDGYTF.

This chain uses TRBV12-3 or TRBV12-4 with TRBJ1-1; no reliable D call. There are 14 residues in the CDR3. With 3 bases removed from V and 0 bases from J, the gap between germline ends came to 8 bases. The CDR3 reads CASSLAAMNTEAFF. In DNA, the CDR3 is TGTGCCAGCAGTTTGGCGGCCATGAACACTGAAGCTTTCTTT.

The J gene is TRBJ2-7, the V gene TRBV5-4; the D is unclear. Germline V gene data show CDR1 as SGHNT and CDR2 as YYREEE (reference sequence). CDR3 length: 12 amino acids. The ends were cut back, 2 bases at V and 11 bases at J, with 14 bases in the middle. CDR3 bases: TGTGCCAGCAGCTTCTGGATGTCAGATAAGTACTTC. This encodes CASSFWMSDKYF.

The gene calls are TRBV27 and TRBJ2-7, with 7 bases fitting TRBD2. J was trimmed by 4 bases and V by 5 bases; bases with no gene match: 11. CDR1 is MNHEY, CDR2 SMNVEV, per germline (reference sequence). The CDR3 has 15 amino acids. The chain's CDR3 is CASSPRSSGYYEQYF. For the CDR3, the DNA is TGTGCCAGCAGTCCCAGATCTAGCGGATATTACGAGCAGTACTTC.

The chain employs TRBV6-4 and TRBJ2-1; TRBD1 agrees at 7 bases. Unmatched junction bases numbered 3, after V lost 5 bases and J lost 2 bases. The CDR3 is 14 amino acids. CDR1 is MRHNA and CDR2 is SNTAGT in the germline V gene. The CDR3 DNA follows: TGTGCCAGCAGTAGACAGGGCCCCTACAATGAGCAGTTCTTC. Protein sequence: CASSRQGPYNEQFF.

This chain joins TRBV12-3 or TRBV12-4 and TRBJ2-7, with TRBD1 identical over 8 bases. Trimming cost V 6 bases and J 2 bases; bases outside gene matches: 6. This CDR3 is built from 14 residues. CDR3 residues: CASRLTGAAYEQYF. The CDR3 DNA is TGTGCCAGCAGATTGACAGGGGCAGCCTACGAGCAGTACTTC.

The chain has TRBV9 and TRBJ1-4; D is ambiguous. V gave up 3 bases and J gave up 8 bases, with 17 bases separating them. Germline assignment: CDR1 SGDLS and CDR2 YYNGEE. CDR3 length equals 15 residues. The CDR3 DNA reads TGTGCCAGCAGCGCGGACCGAGGGCTAGCCGAAAAACTGTTTTTT. Protein product: CASSADRGLAEKLFF.

This clonotype was seen a handful of times. The chain employs TRBV5-1 and TRBJ2-5; 10 nucleotides match TRBD1. The CDR3 runs to 18 residues. CDR1 SGHRS and CDR2 YFSETQ come from the germline V gene. V shed 4 bases, J shed 5 bases, and the junction held 17 bases outside the gene matches. The CDR3 is CASSPSGTGAFTYETQYF. The CDR3 DNA reads as TGCGCCAGCAGCCCGTCCGGGACAGGGGCCTTTACTTATGAGACCCAGTACTTC.

The J gene is TRBJ2-2, the V gene TRBV6-6; D uncertain. V lost 3 bases, J lost 8 bases, and 10 bases lay in between. Germline CDR1 is MNHNY and CDR2 is SVGAGI (reference sequence). The CDR3 covers 13 residues. As DNA, the CDR3 is TGTGCCAGCAGTTATCATCAGTTGGGGGAGCTGTTTTTT. Protein sequence: CASSYHQLGELFF.

This clonotype was counted a few times. The V call is TRBV11-2, the J call TRBJ2-7, with D possibly being TRBD1 (5 bases). V dropped 5 bases and J dropped 1 base, with 15 bases sitting between them. Germline V gene sequence: CDR1 SGHAT, CDR2 FQNNGV. The CDR3 loop spans 15 amino acids. DNA for the CDR3: TGTGCCAGCAGCCACCCCCAGGACAAATCCTACGAGCAGTACTTC. Protein: CASSHPQDKSYEQYF.